What follows is one TCR beta chain and its context. Its antigen remains unknown. Reverse transcription of all isolated RNA meant that expressed TCRB transcripts were sequenced. Read counts averaged roughly 3.5 million for samples of naive, central memory and regulatory T cells. The method was immunoSEQ multiplex PCR; TCRdb's version includes in-frame clones alone and lacks a portion of them. The data show some 240,000 clones, 16% seen once. The data stem from a study of beta chain features in type 1 diabetes. The study's findings and limits: In patients and controls equally, PCR might favor templates that are shorter. VDJ junctions from patients with type 1 diabetes contained fewer insertions and more deletions. All four CD4+ subsets from Type 1 diabetes patients carried moderately but significantly shorter TCRB CDR3s.

The sample consisted of naive CD4+ T cells from blood. The TCR was taken from a man aged 25 to 45 with type 1 diabetes.

The DNA of the CDR3 is TGTGCCAGCAGCTCCCCAAATGAGTCGGTCGACTATGGCTACACCTTC. Amino acid sequence: CASSSPNESVDYGYTF. The chain has TRBV7-9 and TRBJ1-2; the D is unclear. This CDR3 contains 16 residues. V lost 4 bases, J lost 3 bases, and 18 bases lay in between. Germline CDR1 SEHNR, CDR2 FQNEAQ (reference sequence).